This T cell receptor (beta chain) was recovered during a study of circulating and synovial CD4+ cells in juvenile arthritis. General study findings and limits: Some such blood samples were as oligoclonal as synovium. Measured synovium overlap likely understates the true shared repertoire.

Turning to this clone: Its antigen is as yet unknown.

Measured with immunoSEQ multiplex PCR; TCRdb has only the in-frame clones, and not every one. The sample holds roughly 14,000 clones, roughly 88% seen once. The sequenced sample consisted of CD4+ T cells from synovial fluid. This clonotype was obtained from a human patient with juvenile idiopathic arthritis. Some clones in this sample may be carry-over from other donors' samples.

CDR3 amino acids: CASSVDRTNEQFF. The CDR3 bases are TGTGCCAGCAGCGTAGACAGAACCAATGAGCAGTTCTTC. V is TRBV9 and J is TRBJ2-1; D not certain. V shed 0 bases and J shed 6 bases, with 7 bases lying between them. This CDR3 region has 13 residues. Germline V lookup: CDR1 SGDLS, CDR2 YYNGEE.